This T cell receptor (beta chain) derives from a study of monozygotic twins with inflammatory bowel disease. Collection yielded roughly 2.5 ml of blood per donor. The CDR3 extends over 14 amino acids. The V gene's germline CDR1 is SGHNT and CDR2 YYREEE (reference sequence). Across eight separate reactions for each sample, cDNA was made. Using the 5' RACE reads, TCRdb records one entry per CDR3 protein without DNA. This table lists roughly 150,000 distinct CDR3 sequences. This TCR derives from a human donor with ulcerative colitis or Crohn's disease, or a healthy co-twin of an affected twin (not recorded which). The sequenced sample consisted of blood. The chain has TRBV5-4 and TRBJ1-5; the TRBD1 assignment by TCRdb is unverifiable without DNA. The CDR3 is CASSEGQSNQPQHF. Based on the CDR3 plus reference TRBV5-4 and TRBJ1-5, the full variable domain is ETGVTQSPTHLIKTRGQQVTLRCSSQSGHNTVSWYQQALGQGPQFIFQYYREEENGRGNFPPRFSGLQFPNYSSELNVNALELDDSALYLCASSEGQSNQPQHFGDGTRLSIL.